This T cell receptor (beta chain) was profiled in a study of T cells in Graves' hyperthyroidism and ophthalmopathy. On the study more broadly: Initial diagnosis, before any treatment, was when peripheral blood was collected.

This clonotype appeared many times. Researchers amplified the TCR beta CDR3 regions from RNA transcripts. Carried out on the TCR CDR3, a first-round RT-PCR used the HTBI primer set. MiXCR, run by TCRdb on the multiplex PCR reads, gives a single entry per CDR3 protein. Of about 520,000 distinct CDR3 sequences in the sample, around 24% were seen once. CDR3 length: 15 residues. The junction had 8 bases not matched to a gene; V was cut back by 5 bases and J by 4 bases. Per the germline V gene, CDR1 is SEHNR and CDR2 is FQNEAQ (reference sequence). Sequencing input: blood. This clonotype was sampled from a woman aged 25 to 39 with Graves' ophthalmopathy. The V and J genes are TRBV7-9 and TRBJ2-5; the match to TRBD1 covers 9 bases. The CDR3 bases are TGTGCCAGCAGCCTCCAGGGACAGGGAACAGAGACCCAGTACTTC. It is translated as CASSLQGQGTETQYF.